There are a few counts of the clone carrying this TCR beta chain. What it binds is unknown. This sample is drawn from a study of T-cell memory formation after mild COVID-19. Study results and limitations: Among clones contracting day 15 to 85, CD4/CD8 was balanced, whereas later expanders leaned CD4+. Among CD4+ contracting clones, most were CM and EM, and CD8+ ones EMRA. The study detected some responding clones in pre-infection memory, suggesting cross-reactive memory joined.

TCRdb re-analysed the 5' RACE reads in MiXCR, keeping a single row per CDR3 protein. The sample includes roughly 300,000 distinct CDR3 sequences, about 13% of them seen just once. Looked up from germline, CDR1 is SGHRS and CDR2 is YFSETQ. The CDR3 runs to 14 residues. V shed 4 bases and J 8 bases; nucleotides not matched to a gene: 5. The sequencing sample was made of PBMCs or a T cell subset sorted from them (not recorded which). This clonotype was obtained from a man between 18 and 35 years old who had mild COVID-19 (a few samples of this study predate the infection). Cell type and time point are not known. The V and J genes are TRBV5-1 and TRBJ1-6; 8 nucleotides match TRBD1. CDR3 coding DNA: TGCGCCAGCAGCCTTACAGGGGGGGATTCACCCCTCCACTTT. This encodes CASSLTGGDSPLHF.